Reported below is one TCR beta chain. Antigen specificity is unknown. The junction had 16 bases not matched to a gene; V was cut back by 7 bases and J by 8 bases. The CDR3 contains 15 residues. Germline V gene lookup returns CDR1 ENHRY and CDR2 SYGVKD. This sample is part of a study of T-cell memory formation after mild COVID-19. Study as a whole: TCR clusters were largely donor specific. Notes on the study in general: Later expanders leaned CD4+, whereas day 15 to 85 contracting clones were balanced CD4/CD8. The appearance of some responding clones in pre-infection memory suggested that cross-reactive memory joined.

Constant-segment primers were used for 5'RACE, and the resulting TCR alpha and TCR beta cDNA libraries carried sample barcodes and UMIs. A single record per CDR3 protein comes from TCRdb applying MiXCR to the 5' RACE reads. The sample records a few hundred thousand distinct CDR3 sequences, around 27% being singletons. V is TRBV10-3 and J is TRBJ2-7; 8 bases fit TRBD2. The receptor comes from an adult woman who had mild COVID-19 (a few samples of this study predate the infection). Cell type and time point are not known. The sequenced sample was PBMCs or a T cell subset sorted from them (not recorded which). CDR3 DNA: TGTGCCATCATGGGGAGCGGGAGAGGCTCAGATAAGCAGTACTTC. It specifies CAIMGSGRGSDKQYF.